The 5 T cell receptor beta chains reported below all come from one sample, sequenced in a study of T cell responses to AZD1222 COVID-19 vaccine. Clones were sequenced by immunoSEQ multiplex PCR, and TCRdb holds only the in-frame ones, with some missing. The table shows over 150,000 clones, with 90% occurring only once. This specimen was peripheral blood, taken on day 0 of AZD1222 vaccination. The receptor source for this set is an adult in good health.

This clone was seen just once. The V call is TRBV4-3, the J call TRBJ2-6, with D possibly being TRBD1 (6 bases). V lost 0 bases and J lost 0, with 15 bases in between. The V gene's germline CDR1 is LGHNA and CDR2 YSLEER. The CDR3 is 19 residues long. This chain's CDR3 is CASSQEVITGLSGANVLTF. The DNA for the CDR3 is TGCGCCAGCAGCCAAGAAGTCATCACAGGGCTCTCTGGGGCCAACGTCCTGACTTTC.

The chain uses TRBV18 and TRBJ2-7; D is ambiguous. Germline CDR1 reads KGHSH; CDR2 reads LQKENI. The CDR3 has 15 residues. Trimming stripped 3 bases from V and 4 bases from J, with 16 bases between. The CDR3 DNA follows: TGTGCCAGCTCACCCCAAGAGCGAGATCTTTACGAGCAGTACTTC. As protein: CASSPQERDLYEQYF.

J is TRBJ1-5 and V is TRBV4-1; possibly TRBD1 for D (5 bases). The CDR3 is 13 amino acids. Trimming left V 3 bases short and J 4 bases short, with 7 bases between. Germline CDR1 and CDR2: MGHRA and YSYEKL. The DNA of the CDR3 is TGCGCCAGCAGCCAGGGGGGGAATCAGCCCCAGCATTTT. Translation: CASSQGGNQPQHF.

The chain has TRBV28 and TRBJ2-1; D is uncertain. With 10 bases removed from V and 0 bases from J, the gap between germline ends came to 16 bases. This CDR3 has 15 residues. The germline gives CDR1 MDHEN, CDR2 SYDVKM. In nucleotides, the CDR3 is TGTGCCACTAACACCTTCTGGGGCTCCTACAATGAGCAGTTCTTC. The encoded protein is CATNTFWGSYNEQFF.

The chain has TRBV5-6 and TRBJ2-1; TRBD1 matches at 8 bases. V shed 4 bases, J shed 12 bases, and the junction held 9 bases outside the gene matches. Germline V gene data show CDR1 as SGHDT and CDR2 as YYEEEE. The CDR3 spans 13 residues. The chain's CDR3 is CASSPDGQGVQFF. In nucleotides, the CDR3 is TGTGCCAGCAGCCCCGATGGACAGGGAGTGCAGTTCTTC.